This T cell receptor (beta chain) was identified during a study of cytomegalovirus exposure and HLA in healthy donors. Findings of the study overall: Owing to their indistinguishability, certain V segments, notably TRBV6-2 and TRBV6-3, were excluded. Immune exposure data for these donors was limited to CMV serostatus. By a later analysis, the bulk of CMV-associated TCR beta chains appeared HLA-restricted. It was reportedly the case that the classifier diagnosed cytomegalovirus status with high specificity and sensitivity.

60 Vbeta and 13 Jbeta primers were used in PCR. Here immunoSEQ multiplex PCR was the method, and the copy in TCRdb shows in-frame clones only, minus some. This table has more than 100,000 clones, more than 75% appearing once. Remarks on this clone: What it recognizes is unknown.

This CDR3 is 13 amino acids long. CDR1 and CDR2 (germline): SGHAT, FQNNGV. The V and J ends lost 1 base and 1 base respectively, with 5 bases between them. This clonotype was obtained from a woman under 30 in good health and CMV-seropositive. The chain employs TRBV11-2 and TRBJ2-7; D is possibly TRBD1 (5 bases). The material sequenced was PBMCs. In DNA, the CDR3 is TGTGCCAGCAGCTTAGGACAGTCCTACGAGCAGTACTTC. Encoded protein: CASSLGQSYEQYF.